The present T cell receptor (beta chain) was sequenced within a study of beta chain features in type 1 diabetes. General observations from the study: Moderate but significant shortening of TCRB CDR3s was recorded in all four CD4+ subsets from Type 1 diabetes patients.

Germline V gives CDR1 KGHSH, CDR2 LQKENI. Trimming removed 3 bases from V and 1 base from J; junction bases left unmatched: 5. The CDR3 loop spans 16 amino acids. For this clone: Its antigen is not known.

The sequenced template was cDNA made from the entire isolated RNA. Sequencing used immunoSEQ multiplex PCR; TCRdb keeps in-frame clones, though not all of them. The profile shows approximately 300,000 clones, approximately 10% of them singletons. The gene calls are TRBV18 and TRBJ2-5; 10 positions agree with TRBD2. The sequencing sample was made of naive CD4+ T cells from blood. This TCR derives from a woman aged 30 to 39 in good health. The CDR3 DNA sequence: TGTGCCAGCTCACCGCCTAGCGGGAGTACCCAAGAGACCCAGTACTTC. It codes for CASSPPSGSTQETQYF.